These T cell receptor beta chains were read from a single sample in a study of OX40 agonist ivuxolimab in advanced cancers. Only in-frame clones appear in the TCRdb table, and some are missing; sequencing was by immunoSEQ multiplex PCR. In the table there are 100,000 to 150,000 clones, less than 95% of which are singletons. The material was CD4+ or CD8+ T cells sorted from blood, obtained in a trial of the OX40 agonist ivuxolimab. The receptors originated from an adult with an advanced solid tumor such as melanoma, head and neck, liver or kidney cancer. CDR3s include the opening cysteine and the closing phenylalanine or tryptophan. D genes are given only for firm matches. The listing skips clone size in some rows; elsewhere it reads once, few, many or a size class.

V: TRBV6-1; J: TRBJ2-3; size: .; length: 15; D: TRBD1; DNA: TGTGCCAGCAGCACAGGGGCGAGGTCAACAGATACGCAGTATTTT; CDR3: CASSTGARSTDTQYF
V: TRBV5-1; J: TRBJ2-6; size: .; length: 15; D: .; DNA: TGCGCCAGCAGCTTGATCGAATCTGGGGCCAACGTCCTGACTTTC; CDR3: CASSLIESGANVLTF
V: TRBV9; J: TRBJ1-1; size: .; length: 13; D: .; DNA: TGTGCCAGCAGCGTAGTCGGGGGTTCGGAAGCTTTCTTT; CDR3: CASSVVGGSEAFF
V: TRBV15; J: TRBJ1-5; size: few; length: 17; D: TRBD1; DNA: TGTGCCACCAGCAGACATCCCCGGACAGGAGTTCACCAGCCCCAGCATTTT; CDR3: CATSRHPRTGVHQPQHF
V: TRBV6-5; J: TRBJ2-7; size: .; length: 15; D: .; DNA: TGTGCCAGCAGTACCCTTCCTCGAGACCTCTACGAGCAGTACTTC; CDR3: CASSTLPRDLYEQYF
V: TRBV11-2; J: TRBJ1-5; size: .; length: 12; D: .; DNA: TGTGCCAGCACGGGGAGCAATCAGCCCCAGCATTTT; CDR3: CASTGSNQPQHF
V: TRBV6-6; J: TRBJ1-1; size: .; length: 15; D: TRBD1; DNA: TGTGCCAGCAGTTACTCGACAGGGGGTCCCGTTGAAGCTTTCTTT; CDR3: CASSYSTGGPVEAFF
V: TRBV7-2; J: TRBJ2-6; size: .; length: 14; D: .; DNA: TGTGCCAGCGGCAGGGGCTCTGGGGCCAACGTCCTGACTTTC; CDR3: CASGRGSGANVLTF
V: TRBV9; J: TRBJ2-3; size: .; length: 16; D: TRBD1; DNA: TGTGCCAGCAGCGTAGCCGGGACAGCTAACACAGATACGCAGTATTTT; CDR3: CASSVAGTANTDTQYF
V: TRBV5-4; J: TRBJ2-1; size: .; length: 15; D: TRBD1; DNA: TGTGCCAGCAGCTCACCGGGACAGAACTACAATGAGCAGTTCTTC; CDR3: CASSSPGQNYNEQFF
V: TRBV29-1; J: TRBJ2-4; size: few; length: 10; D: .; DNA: TGCAGCGTTGCGGAAAACATTCAGTACTTC; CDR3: CSVAENIQYF
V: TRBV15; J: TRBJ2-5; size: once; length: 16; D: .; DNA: TGTGCCACCAGCAGAGATCAGGGCGCGGGACAAGAGACCCAGTACTTC; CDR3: CATSRDQGAGQETQYF
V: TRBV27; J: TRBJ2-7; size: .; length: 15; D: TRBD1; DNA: TGTGCCAGCAGTCTGGGACAGGGTACCCCCTACGAGCAGTACTTC; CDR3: CASSLGQGTPYEQYF
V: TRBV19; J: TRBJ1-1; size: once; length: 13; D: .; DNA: TGTGCCAGTAGGAATACCATGAACACTGAAGCTTTCTTT; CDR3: CASRNTMNTEAFF
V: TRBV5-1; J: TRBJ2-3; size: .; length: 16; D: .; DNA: TGCGCCAGCAGCTTGGATCCAGGGATGGGCACAGATACGCAGTATTTT; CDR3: CASSLDPGMGTDTQYF
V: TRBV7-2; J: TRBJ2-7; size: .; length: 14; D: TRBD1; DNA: TGTGCCAGCAGCTCGAGACAGGGGGGAAGCGAGCAGTACTTC; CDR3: CASSSRQGGSEQYF
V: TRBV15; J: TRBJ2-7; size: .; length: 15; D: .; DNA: TGTGCCACCAGCAGAGCGTCCTCCCGAACCTACGAGCAGTACTTC; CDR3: CATSRASSRTYEQYF
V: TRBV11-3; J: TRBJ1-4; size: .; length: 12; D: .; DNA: TGTGCCAGCAGCCCGGGCAGCGAAAAACTGTTTTTT; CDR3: CASSPGSEKLFF
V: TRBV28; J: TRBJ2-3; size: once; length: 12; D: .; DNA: TGTGCCAGCAGCCCGGGAACAGATACGCAGTATTTT; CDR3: CASSPGTDTQYF
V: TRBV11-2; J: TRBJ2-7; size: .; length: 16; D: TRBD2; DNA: TGTGCCAGCAGCTTAGGGGGCGGGAGCGATTCCTACGAGCAGTACTTC; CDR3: CASSLGGGSDSYEQYF
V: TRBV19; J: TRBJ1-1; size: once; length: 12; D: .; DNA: TGTGCCAGCGAAGGACGCAAGACTGAAGCTTTCTTT; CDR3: CASEGRKTEAFF
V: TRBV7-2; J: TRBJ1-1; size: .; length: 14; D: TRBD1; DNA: TGTGCCAGCAGCATAGGACAGGGTAACACTGAAGCTTTCTTT; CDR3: CASSIGQGNTEAFF
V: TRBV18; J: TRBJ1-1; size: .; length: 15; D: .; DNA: TGTGCCGGCTCACCAAGTACAGGGATTGACACTGAAGCTTTCTTT; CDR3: CAGSPSTGIDTEAFF
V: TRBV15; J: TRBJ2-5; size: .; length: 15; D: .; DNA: TGTGCCACCAGCAGAGAGGGGGGCCGGCAAGAGACCCAGTACTTC; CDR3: CATSREGGRQETQYF
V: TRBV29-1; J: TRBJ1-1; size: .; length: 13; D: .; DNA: TGCAGCGTCCCCACAGGGTGGGCGTCTGAAGCTTTCTTT; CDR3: CSVPTGWASEAFF
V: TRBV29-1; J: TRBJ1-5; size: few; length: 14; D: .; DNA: TGCAGCGTTGCACAACAGGGAATAGGGCAGCCCCAGCATTTT; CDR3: CSVAQQGIGQPQHF
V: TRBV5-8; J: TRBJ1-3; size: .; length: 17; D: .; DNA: TGTGCCAGCAGCAGCAGGATACACCGAACCTCTGGAAACACCATATATTTT; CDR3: CASSSRIHRTSGNTIYF
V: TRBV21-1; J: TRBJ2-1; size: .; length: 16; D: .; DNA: TGTGCCAGCAGCAGACCCGGGACTAGCTTTTACAATGAGCAGTTCTTC; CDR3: CASSRPGTSFYNEQFF
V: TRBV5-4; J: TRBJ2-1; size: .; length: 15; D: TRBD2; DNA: TGTGCCAGCACCTCAGCGGGGGTAGTATACAATGAGCAGTTCTTC; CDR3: CASTSAGVVYNEQFF
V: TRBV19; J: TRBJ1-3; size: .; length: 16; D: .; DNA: TGTGCCAGTACGCGTAATGGGCCGTACTCTGGAAACACCATATATTTT; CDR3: CASTRNGPYSGNTIYF
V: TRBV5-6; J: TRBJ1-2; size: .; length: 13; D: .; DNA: TGTGCCAGCAGCTTGTCCCGTAACTATGGCTACACCTTC; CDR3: CASSLSRNYGYTF
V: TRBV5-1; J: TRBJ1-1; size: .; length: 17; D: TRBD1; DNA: TGCGCCAGCAGCTCCAACAGGGGTCCCAACGTGAACACTGAAGCTTTCTTT; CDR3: CASSSNRGPNVNTEAFF
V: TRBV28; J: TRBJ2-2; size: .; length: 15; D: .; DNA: TGTGCCAGCAGTTTCATGGGTGCTAACACCGGGGAGCTGTTTTTT; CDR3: CASSFMGANTGELFF
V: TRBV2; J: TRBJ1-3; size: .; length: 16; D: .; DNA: TGTGCCAGCAGTGCGGGGCAGGGGAAGGCTGGAAACACCATATATTTT; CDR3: CASSAGQGKAGNTIYF
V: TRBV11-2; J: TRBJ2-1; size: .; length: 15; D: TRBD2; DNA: TGTGCCAGCAGCCCAACTAGCGTGTCCTACAATGAGCAGTTCTTC; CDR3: CASSPTSVSYNEQFF
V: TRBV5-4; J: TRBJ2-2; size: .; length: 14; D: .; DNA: TGTGCCAGCAGCCTCAGGGGAGGCACCGGGGAGCTGTTTTTT; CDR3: CASSLRGGTGELFF
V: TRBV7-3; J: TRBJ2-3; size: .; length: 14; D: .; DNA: TGTGCCAGCAGCTTAGCGGACTATGGAGATACGCAGTATTTT; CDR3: CASSLADYGDTQYF
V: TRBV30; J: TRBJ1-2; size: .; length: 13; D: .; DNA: TGTGCCAGTGGGCCCCACACTAACTATGGCTACACCTTC; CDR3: CASGPHTNYGYTF
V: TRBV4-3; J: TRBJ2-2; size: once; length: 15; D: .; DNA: TGCGCCAGCAGCCGAGACAGAGTGAACACCGGGGAGCTGTTTTTT; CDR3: CASSRDRVNTGELFF
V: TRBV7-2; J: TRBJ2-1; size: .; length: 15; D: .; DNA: TGTGCCAGCAGCTTAGCGGGGGACAGCGGGTTGGTTTGGGTCTTC; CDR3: CASSLAGDSGLVWVF
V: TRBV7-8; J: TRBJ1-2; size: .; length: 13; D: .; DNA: TGTGCCAGCAGCCATAATCAGGTTCGGGGCTACACCTTC; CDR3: CASSHNQVRGYTF
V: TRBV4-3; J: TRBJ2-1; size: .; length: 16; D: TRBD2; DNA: TGCGCCAGCAGCCAAGAAGGCGGGGGTAGGTACAATGAGCAGTTCTTC; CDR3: CASSQEGGGRYNEQFF
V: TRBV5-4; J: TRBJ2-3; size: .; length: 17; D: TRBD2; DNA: TGTGCCAGCAGCTTGGATTTGACTAGCGGGAGCACAGATACGCAGTATTTT; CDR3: CASSLDLTSGSTDTQYF
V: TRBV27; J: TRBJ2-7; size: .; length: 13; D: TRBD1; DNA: TGTGCCAGCAGTTTGGGACAGGGTCTGAAGCAGTACTTC; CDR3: CASSLGQGLKQYF